The rows below give T cell receptor beta chains drawn from one sample of a study of blood T cell repertoires in COVID-19. This table comes from immunoSEQ multiplex PCR, and its TCRdb copy is limited to in-frame clones, with some not included. The sample has about 180,000 clones, 70% to 90% seen once. Sample: peripheral blood. These receptors all stem from a man aged 50 to 60 with active or convalescent COVID-19. The CDR3 runs from the conserved cysteine through the conserved F or W. A D gene is named only where the DNA matches it firmly. Clone size is given for some rows only: seen once, a few or many times, or a class if the clone is expanded.

clone size	V gene	D gene	J gene	CDR3 DNA	CDR3 protein
NA	TRBV3-1/TRBV3-2	TRBD2	TRBJ2-1	TGTGCCAGCAGCCAAGAGACTAGCGGGACAGGTGAGCAGTTCTTC	CASSQETSGTGEQFF
NA	TRBV7-7	NA	TRBJ2-1	TGTGCCAGCACCCCTCTCCGGGGGGCGGTCGATGAGCAGTTCTTC	CASTPLRGAVDEQFF
NA	TRBV10-2	NA	TRBJ1-4	TGCGCCAGCAGAGCCGCAGGGGACGCAACTAATGAAAAACTGTTTTTT	CASRAAGDATNEKLFF
NA	TRBV5-1	NA	TRBJ2-7	TGCGCCAGCAGCTTGATTGAGTCAGGGTCCTACGAGCAGTACTTC	CASSLIESGSYEQYF
NA	TRBV11-3	NA	TRBJ1-1	TGTGCCAGCAGCTTCAGGGCAGGAGCTGAAGCTTTCTTT	CASSFRAGAEAFF
once	TRBV9	TRBD1	TRBJ2-7	TGTGCCAGCAGCGTAGCGGGACAGGGATACAACGAGCAGTACTTC	CASSVAGQGYNEQYF
once	TRBV7-2	TRBD1	TRBJ1-1	TGTGCCAGCACCGACAGGGGATTGACTGAAGCTTTCTTT	CASTDRGLTEAFF
NA	TRBV14	TRBD1	TRBJ1-6	TGTGCCAGCAGCCGCCAGACAGGGGCCGGTTCACCCCTCCACTTT	CASSRQTGAGSPLHF
once	TRBV5-4	TRBD1	TRBJ2-1	TGTGCCAGCAGCACTCCCTCCGGGACAGGGGACCCCGGGGCCTACAATGAGCAGTTCTTC	CASSTPSGTGDPGAYNEQFF
once	TRBV4-2	TRBD2	TRBJ2-5	TGTGCCAGCAGCCAAGATGGGGTAGGCGGGGGGTTCCAAGAGACCCAGTACTTC	CASSQDGVGGGFQETQYF
NA	TRBV12-3/TRBV12-4	NA	TRBJ1-1	TGTGCCAGCAGTTACGGGGAGTACACTGAAGCTTTCTTT	CASSYGEYTEAFF
NA	TRBV6-5	NA	TRBJ1-1	TGTGCCAGCAGTTACTTCGGACAGATCACTGAAGCTTTCTTT	CASSYFGQITEAFF
NA	TRBV3-1/TRBV3-2	TRBD2	TRBJ2-7	TGTGCCAGCAGCCAAGGGACTAGTGAGTACGAGCAGTACTTC	CASSQGTSEYEQYF
NA	TRBV29-1	TRBD2	TRBJ2-2	TGCAGCGTTGTTCAGCGGGGAACGAACACCGGGGAGCTGTTTTTT	CSVVQRGTNTGELFF
NA	TRBV6-5	NA	TRBJ1-2	TGTGCCAGCAGTACCCGAACTTACAGGGAGGGCTACACCTTC	CASSTRTYREGYTF
NA	TRBV7-6	NA	TRBJ1-6	TGTGCCAGCAGCTTAGTGGAGGCCTCCCCGGATTCACCCCTCCACTTT	CASSLVEASPDSPLHF
NA	TRBV28	NA	TRBJ1-2	TGTGCCAGCAGATCCCAGGGGAGGGATGGCTACACCTTC	CASRSQGRDGYTF
NA	TRBV4-3	NA	TRBJ1-4	TGCGCCAGCAGCCAAGATCCCCCAAGGGGTGCGACTAATGAAAAACTGTTTTTT	CASSQDPPRGATNEKLFF
NA	TRBV29-1	NA	TRBJ2-5	TGCAGCGTTGAAGGGGTCTTTGGGGGCGGGTTGTCAGAGACCCAGTACTTC	CSVEGVFGGGLSETQYF
NA	TRBV3-1/TRBV3-2	NA	TRBJ1-1	TGTGCCAGCAGTATGAACACTGAAGCTTTCTTT	CASSMNTEAFF
NA	TRBV6-1	NA	TRBJ2-3	TGTGCCAGCAGTGAATTTGAGTCAAGCACAGATACGCAGTATTTT	CASSEFESSTDTQYF
NA	TRBV18	NA	TRBJ1-1	TGTGCCAGCTCACCTCAGGGGACTGAAGCTTTCTTT	CASSPQGTEAFF
NA	TRBV7-9	NA	TRBJ1-3	TGTGCCAGCAGCTTAGGGACAGTAGGAAACACCATATATTTT	CASSLGTVGNTIYF
NA	TRBV14	NA	TRBJ1-4	TGTGCCAGCAGCCAGAGAGGGTATCAAGGAAAACTGTTTTTT	CASSQRGYQGKLFF
once	TRBV28	NA	TRBJ2-7	TGTGCCAGCAGCCTACGTCGGGGCGAGCAGTACTTC	CASSLRRGEQYF
once	TRBV2	TRBD2	TRBJ2-7	TGTGCCAGCAGTTCGGGGGGAACCTACGAGCAGTACTTC	CASSSGGTYEQYF
NA	TRBV5-1	TRBD1	TRBJ1-5	TGCGCCAGCAGCTCCCAGGGGGGCAATCAGCCCCAGCATTTT	CASSSQGGNQPQHF
once	TRBV3-1/TRBV3-2	TRBD2	TRBJ2-1	TGTGCCAGCAACCTAGCGGGGGGGCCGATAAATGAGCAGTTCTTC	CASNLAGGPINEQFF
NA	TRBV19	TRBD1	TRBJ2-5	TGTGCCAGTAGTACAGGGGGCAAGGAGACCCAGTACTTC	CASSTGGKETQYF
NA	TRBV5-4	TRBD1	TRBJ1-1	TGTGCCAGCAGCTTCAGGGGGGCGATTATCGCTGAAGCTTTCTTT	CASSFRGAIIAEAFF
NA	TRBV24-1	NA	TRBJ2-3	TGTGCCACCAGTGATCGAACCTACACAGATACGCAGTATTTT	CATSDRTYTDTQYF
NA	TRBV11-2	NA	TRBJ2-5	TGTGCCAGCAGCTTAGGAGAAACGGCCCAGTACTTC	CASSLGETAQYF
NA	TRBV7-2	NA	TRBJ2-3	TGTGCCAGCAGCTTATTTGGCGGGGTTGGAGATACGCAGTATTTT	CASSLFGGVGDTQYF